The 18 T cell receptor beta chains presented below share a single source sample, sequenced in a study of shared T cell receptors in the human thymus (dated by TCRdb to about 2021). Library creation used the immunoSEQ multiplex PCR assay. Drawn from immuneACCESS, this table holds only the in-frame rearrangements with V and J called that TCRdb kept. Clones are partly lost; checked studies trace under half to an unresolved V gene and leave the rest unexplained. For this sample there are about 610,000 clones; approximately 88% appear just once. The ten largest make up 0.0095% to 0.012% of the sample. The same data also contributed to another study, on human thymus T cells.

The sequenced sample consisted of thymocytes. Receptor source: a boy under three years old with a congenital heart defect. Donor details come from another sample of the same person, matched by shared clones.

The genes are TRBV27 and TRBJ2-3, with 7 bases aligning to TRBD1. Germline CDR1 is MNHEY and CDR2 is SMNVEV (reference sequence). The CDR3 runs to 15 residues. Trimming cost V 4 bases and J 2 bases; bases outside gene matches: 6. CDR3 coding DNA: TGTGCCAGCAGTTGCACAGGGGTTCCCACAGATACGCAGTATTTT. It is translated as CASSCTGVPTDTQYF.

V usage is TRBV25-1 and J usage is TRBJ1-1; TRBD1 matches at 11 bases. CDR3 length equals 18 residues. V shed 1 base, J shed 2 bases, and the junction held 9 bases outside the gene matches. Germline CDR1 and CDR2: MGHDK and SYGVNS. The DNA for the CDR3 is TGTGCCAGCAGTGAATCCGAGGGACAGGGGGGAAAAAACACTGAAGCTTTCTTT. It codes for CASSESEGQGGKNTEAFF.

The chain recombines TRBV28 with TRBJ2-2; TRBD1 is a possible D gene (5 bases). The CDR3 runs to 16 residues. Germline values: CDR1 MDHEN, CDR2 SYDVKM. The V end was cut by 5 bases, the J end by 1 base, with 14 bases between. The CDR3 region has the DNA TGTGCCAGCAGTCCCCTCCGAACAGGGAACACCGGGGAGCTGTTTTTT. Amino acids: CASSPLRTGNTGELFF. Using reference TRBV28 and TRBJ2-2 for the parts outside the CDR3, the full variable domain is DVKVTQSSRYLVKRTGEKVFLECVQDMDHENMFWYRQDPGLGLRLIYFSYDVKMKEKGDIPEGYSVSREKKERFSLILESASTNQTSMYLCASSPLRTGNTGELFFGEGSRLTVL.

This chain connects TRBV5-1 to TRBJ2-7; 9 bases are a match to TRBD2. From germline, CDR1 is SGHRS and CDR2 YFSETQ. This CDR3 region has 17 residues. The junction had 17 bases not matched to a gene; V was cut back by 4 bases and J by 6 bases. The CDR3 reads CASSPPVAGGPGSEQYF. CDR3 DNA: TGCGCCAGCAGCCCACCCGTGGCGGGAGGGCCGGGCTCCGAGCAGTACTTC.

V and J are TRBV5-1 and TRBJ2-3; possible D gene TRBD2, 5 bases. CDR1 and CDR2 from the germline V gene are SGHRS and YFSETQ. The CDR3 has 13 residues. As DNA, the CDR3 is TGCGCAACTATGGCAGAAGGAGGAGATACGCAGTATTTT. This translates into CATMAEGGDTQYF.

This chain joins TRBV30 and TRBJ2-7, with D maybe TRBD2 (5 bases). The length of the CDR3 is 16 residues. Germline CDR1 is GTSNPN and CDR2 is SVGIG (reference sequence). V was trimmed by 1 base and J by 2 bases, leaving 18 bases between them. CDR3 sequence reads: CAWSGHERSVPYEQYF. The CDR3, as DNA: TGTGCCTGGAGTGGCCATGAGCGGAGTGTGCCCTACGAGCAGTACTTC. Variable domain in full (rest from reference TRBV30 and TRBJ2-7): SQTIHQWPATLVQPVGSPLSLECTVEGTSNPNLYWYRQAAGRGLQLLFYSVGIGQISSEVPQNLSASRPQDRQFILSSKKLLLSDSGFYLCAWSGHERSVPYEQYFGPGTRLTVT.

The chain uses TRBV9 and TRBJ2-7; D is uncertain. Trimming removed 3 bases at V and 3 bases at J, with 22 bases between. The CDR3 is made up of 17 amino acids. Germline V CDR1 and CDR2: SGDLS, YYNGEE. The CDR3 loop is CASSALLLVREDYEQYF. In DNA form, the CDR3 reads TGTGCCAGCAGCGCCCTTCTCTTGGTTAGAGAAGACTACGAGCAGTACTTC.

Written as DNA, the CDR3 is TGTGCCAGCACCCGACTAGCGGGAGTCATCCTTGAGGTCGACGAGCAGTACTTC. Translating gives CASTRLAGVILEVDEQYF. The chain uses TRBV7-9 and TRBJ2-7; the match to TRBD2 covers 12 bases. This CDR3 comprises 18 residues. Trimming took 7 bases from V and 5 from J; bases not matched to a gene: 18. Germline loops: CDR1 SEHNR, CDR2 FQNEAQ (reference sequence).

This chain joins TRBV15 and TRBJ1-1, with D perhaps matching TRBD1 (5 bases). In germline, CDR1 is LNHNV, CDR2 YYDKDF (reference sequence). The CDR3 runs 19 residues. The V end was cut by 0 bases, the J end by 3 bases, with 23 bases between. The CDR3 sequence is CATSRDRPDITKADTEAFF. The DNA of the CDR3 is TGTGCCACCAGCAGAGATCGCCCGGACATTACTAAGGCGGACACTGAAGCTTTCTTT.

The rearrangement joins TRBV4-1 to TRBJ2-3; D unresolved. Trimming removed 0 bases from V and 2 bases from J, with 6 bases in between. There are 14 residues in the CDR3. Germline CDR1 and CDR2: MGHRA and YSYEKL. Here the CDR3 DNA reads TGCGCCAGCAGCCAAGATTCCCTCACAGATACGCAGTATTTT. Its translation: CASSQDSLTDTQYF.

The chain uses TRBV7-2 and TRBJ1-2, with D unclear. Germline-derived CDR1 and CDR2 are SGHTA and FQGNSA. CDR3 size: 13 residues. V shed 1 base and J shed 7 bases, with 10 bases lying between them. The CDR3 spells CASSLDRVAGYTF. The DNA for the CDR3 is TGTGCCAGCAGCTTAGACCGTGTGGCTGGCTACACCTTC. The full variable domain, completed using reference TRBV7-2 and TRBJ1-2, is GAGVSQSPSNKVTEKGKDVELRCDPISGHTALYWYRQSLGQGLEFLIYFQGNSAPDKSGLPSDRFSAERTGGSVSTLTIQRTQQEDSAVYLCASSLDRVAGYTFGSGTRLTVV.

The J gene is TRBJ1-5, the V gene TRBV7-2; D perhaps matches TRBD1 (5 bases). The V end lost 1 base, the J end lost 10 bases, and 14 bases lay between the germline ends. This CDR3 is built from 14 residues. The germline gives CDR1 SGHTA, CDR2 FQGNSA. The CDR3 protein is CASSLGTPERPQHF. CDR3 DNA sequence: TGTGCCAGCAGCTTAGGGACACCGGAACGACCCCAGCATTTT.

A few counts support this clone. This chain uses TRBV14 with TRBJ1-1; D is possibly TRBD1 (5 bases). The V end lost 0 bases, the J end lost 1 base, and 12 bases lay between the germline ends. The CDR3 contains 16 residues. In germline, CDR1 is SGHDN, CDR2 FVKESK. CDR3: CASSQETGGENTEAFF. CDR3 coding DNA: TGTGCCAGCAGCCAAGAGACGGGAGGGGAGAACACTGAAGCTTTCTTT.

The chain combines TRBV6-1 with TRBJ2-4; D perhaps matches TRBD2 (5 bases). This CDR3 comprises 15 residues. The V gene's germline CDR1 is MNHNS and CDR2 SASEGT. Deletions cut 7 bases from V and 1 base from J, with 14 bases between. The CDR3: CASMRAGAAKNIQYF. The CDR3 DNA reads TGTGCCAGCATGAGGGCCGGCGCTGCCAAAAACATTCAGTACTTC.

The table lists this clone with a few counts. This chain links TRBV10-3 with TRBJ2-2; 7 nucleotides line up with TRBD2. CDR1 ENHRY and CDR2 SYGVKD come from the germline V gene. The CDR3 length is 12 residues. V lost 8 bases, J lost 7 bases, and 4 bases stayed unmatched. The CDR3 loop is CAICGGGGELFF. Written as DNA, the CDR3 is TGTGCCATCTGCGGGGGTGGCGGGGAGCTGTTTTTT.

The J gene is TRBJ1-1, the V gene TRBV4-1; D remains ambiguous. V lost 1 base and J lost 0, with 21 bases in between. The germline V gene encodes CDR1 MGHRA and CDR2 YSYEKL. The CDR3 runs 19 residues. The DNA of the CDR3 is TGCGCCAGCAGCCAAGGTAGAGTCCAGGCGAAACCAATGAACACTGAAGCTTTCTTT. Encoded protein: CASSQGRVQAKPMNTEAFF.

V is TRBV27 and J is TRBJ2-4; 10 positions agree with TRBD1. The trim removed 5 bases at V and 1 base at J, leaving 11 bases unmatched. From germline, CDR1 is MNHEY and CDR2 SMNVEV (reference sequence). The CDR3 runs to 18 residues. Here the CDR3 reads CASSPPGTGETAKNIQYF. CDR3 in DNA: TGTGCCAGCAGTCCCCCCGGGACAGGGGAGACGGCCAAAAACATTCAGTACTTC.

To note about this clone: The sample holds other DNA sequences that translate to the same CDR3. The chain employs TRBV5-1 and TRBJ1-2; 8 positions match TRBD1. Germline CDR1 and CDR2: SGHRS and YFSETQ. J was trimmed by 8 bases and V by 7 bases; bases with no gene match: 10. The CDR3 covers 13 residues. The CDR3 spells CASRNQGAKGYTF. The CDR3 DNA follows: TGCGCCAGCCGGAACCAGGGGGCAAAGGGCTACACCTTC.